The 5 T cell receptor beta chains below come from one sample, sequenced in a study of CD8+ T cells in alopecia areata. Extracted from the samples, RNA was reverse transcribed into cDNA to serve as the sequencing template. The repertoire was sequenced with immunoSEQ multiplex PCR; TCRdb's copy has only in-frame clones and lacks some. The sample lists about 190,000 clones, roughly 61% seen once, with over 10% in the top ten. Treatment: oral pan-JAK inhibitor, 5-10 mg twice daily. The material sequenced was CD8+ T cells sorted from blood, taken at week 24, from a patient treated with tofacitinib. The origin of the receptors is a human donor with alopecia areata.

The chain joins TRBV5-1 to TRBJ2-5; D gene unclear. The CDR3 extends over 17 amino acids. Between the trimmed V and J ends, which lost 1 base and 2 bases, there was a span of 18 bases. Germline V CDR1 and CDR2: SGHRS, YFSETQ. The CDR3 coding sequence is TGCGCCAGCAGCTTGTCGTCGGCAGCAAGAGTACAAGAGACCCAGTACTTC. It is translated as CASSLSSAARVQETQYF.

V is TRBV6-5 and J is TRBJ2-1, with 9 bases aligning to TRBD2. CDR3 size: 14 residues. Germline-derived CDR1 and CDR2 are MNHEY and SVGAGI. The trim removed 6 bases at V and 4 bases at J, leaving 4 bases unmatched. In DNA form, the CDR3 reads TGTGCCAGCAGCCTCCTAGCGGGGTACAATGAGCAGTTCTTC. Amino acid sequence: CASSLLAGYNEQFF.

V usage is TRBV10-2 and J usage is TRBJ1-2; the D gene is possibly TRBD1 (5 bases). V lost 10 bases, J lost 6 bases, and 18 bases lay in between. Germline V gene lookup returns CDR1 WSHSY and CDR2 SAAADI. The CDR3 length is 13 residues. CDR3 nucleotides: TGCGCCACCCTCACGACAGCGAGTGATGGCTACACCTTC. Its translation is CATLTTASDGYTF.

This clone was detected a few times. V is TRBV5-1 and J is TRBJ1-6; weak D call: TRBD1 (5 bases). Germline assignment: CDR1 SGHRS and CDR2 YFSETQ. The CDR3 is 14 amino acids. Trimming took off 6 bases at V and 10 bases at J, with 17 bases between the two ends. The CDR3 protein is CASTMGPVGSPLHF. CDR3 in DNA: TGCGCCAGCACCATGGGGCCCGTAGGGTCACCCCTCCACTTT.

The rearrangement uses TRBV5-1 and TRBJ2-1; 8 bases agree with TRBD1. V was pared by 6 bases and J by 6 bases, with 5 bases of the junction left unmatched. The CDR3 spans 13 residues. Germline V gene data show CDR1 as SGHRS and CDR2 as YFSETQ. CDR3 nucleotide sequence: TGCGCCAGCACCTCCGGACAGGGCAATGAGCAGTTCTTC. Encoded protein: CASTSGQGNEQFF. Full variable domain (outside the CDR3, taken from reference TRBV5-1 and TRBJ2-1): KAGVTQTPRYLIKTRGQQVTLSCSPISGHRSVSWYQQTPGQGLQFLFEYFSETQRNKGNFPGRFSGRQFSNSRSEMNVSTLELGDSALYLCASTSGQGNEQFFGPGTRLTVL.